The present TCR beta chain was sequenced within a study of Graves' ophthalmopathy and Graves' hyperthyroidism. Overall study: The study drew peripheral blood at initial diagnosis, before any treatment.

This clonotype occurred many times. The CDR3 loop spans 15 amino acids. The J segment lost 4 bases and the V segment lost 3 bases, leaving 6 bases of the junction unmatched. Germline loops: CDR1 MNHEY, CDR2 SVGAGI. Scientists amplified the TCR beta CDR3 regions from RNA transcripts. After a first-round RT-PCR with HTBI primers, a second-round multiplex PCR was run. A single record per CDR3 protein comes from TCRdb applying MiXCR to the multiplex PCR reads. The repertoire holds 350,000 to 400,000 distinct CDR3 sequences, about 16% seen once, with approximately 7% in the top ten. This chain joins TRBV6-5 and TRBJ2-7; TRBD2 aligns across 10 bases. Source material: peripheral blood. This TCR was recovered from a woman between 18 and 29 years old with stable Graves' hyperthyroidism. CDR3 protein: CASSYLASGSYEQYF. The CDR3 DNA sequence: TGTGCCAGCAGTTATCTAGCTAGCGGGAGTTACGAGCAGTACTTC.